Here is one T cell receptor beta chain with its context. Its antigen is still unknown. These data are taken from a study of CD4 T cells in relation to SARS-CoV-2 and coronaviruses. General observations from the study: The assay detects memory recall responses, not culture-primed primary responses. SARS-CoV-2-driven expansion was significantly weaker in crossreactive than monoreactive clones.

Trimming removed 2 bases from V and 0 bases from J, with 8 bases in between. Germline CDR1 and CDR2: MNHEY and SVGAGI. The CDR3 is 15 amino acids. Before the COVID-19 pandemic, during about 2010-2018, CD4+ T cells were taken from unexposed donors. Naive and memory CD4+ T cells came from enriched cryopreserved PBMCs. Assay: immunoSEQ multiplex PCR; the TCRdb copy retains only in-frame clones and omits some. The data contain about 60,000 clones, roughly 93% of them seen just once; the ten biggest clones take up 0.14%. Sequenced material: naive CD4+ T cells from PBMCs. Subset meaning: naive CD4+ T cells isolated by negative enrichment. The chain is built from TRBV6-5 and TRBJ2-1; tentatively, D is TRBD1 (6 bases). This clonotype originated in a human donor in good health. For the CDR3, the DNA is TGTGCCAGCAGTTACGGGGGCCGCTCCTACAATGAGCAGTTCTTC. Its protein product is CASSYGGRSYNEQFF.